Each of the 25 T cell receptor beta chains below was sequenced from the same sample in a study of T-cell reconstitution after alpha-beta-depleted transplantation in children. Preparation of the TCRbeta library involved a method that used unique molecular identifiers. From the PCR reads, TCRdb called clonotypes with MiXCR, one entry per CDR3 protein. In the table there are some 500,000 distinct CDR3 sequences, around a third of which are singletons. This material consisted of PBMCs from the stem cell graft donor, taken from the stem cell graft. The receptors derive from a human donor who donated a stem cell graft to a child with aplastic anemia.

This rearrangement joins TRBV20-1 to TRBJ2-2; possible D gene TRBD2, 5 bases. Between the trimmed V and J ends, which lost 3 bases and 4 bases, there was a span of 15 bases. Per the germline V gene, CDR1 is DFQATT and CDR2 is SNEGSKA (reference sequence). The CDR3 consists of 15 residues. The CDR3 DNA is TGCAGTGCTAGGTTTCGAGGGCGGTCCACCGGGGAGCTGTTTTTT. It encodes CSARFRGRSTGELFF.

The gene calls are TRBV27 and TRBJ2-7; 10 bases map to TRBD1. CDR3 length: 13 residues. Per germline, CDR1 MNHEY and CDR2 SMNVEV (reference sequence). After removal of 8 bases from V and 5 bases from J, the junction contained 6 bases not matched to a gene. The CDR3 sequence is CASRDRGRDEQYV. CDR3 DNA sequence: TGTGCCAGCCGCGACAGGGGGCGCGACGAGCAGTACGTC.

The chain recombines TRBV5-4 with TRBJ2-1, with D tentatively TRBD1 or TRBD2 (5 bases each). CDR3 length: 17 amino acids. V lost 4 bases, J lost 4 bases, and 21 bases lay in between. Per the germline V gene, CDR1 is SGHNT and CDR2 is YYREEE (reference sequence). The CDR3, as DNA: TGTGCCAGCAGCCCCCAGGGCCCTAGCTACTCTTACAATGAGCAGTTCTTC. It specifies CASSPQGPSYSYNEQFF.

The V gene is TRBV5-1, the J gene TRBJ2-7; D is possibly TRBD1 (6 bases). The germline V gene has CDR1 SGHRS and CDR2 YFSETQ. The CDR3 is 14 amino acids. Trimming cost V 4 bases and J 2 bases, with 13 bases left between them. The CDR3 loop is CASSLNAGAYEQYF. In DNA, the CDR3 is TGCGCCAGCAGCCTAAATGCAGGGGCCTACGAGCAGTACTTC.

The rearrangement links TRBV24-1 to TRBJ2-1; 8 bases fit TRBD1. The CDR3 sequence is 16 residues long. The V segment lost 4 bases and the J segment 5 bases; nucleotides outside the gene matches: 9. Looked up from germline, CDR1 is KGHDR and CDR2 is SFDVKD. This CDR3 reads CATSDATGEVNNEQFF. The CDR3, as DNA: TGTGCCACCAGTGACGCGACAGGGGAGGTCAACAATGAGCAGTTCTTC.

The chain recombines TRBV7-8 with TRBJ2-7; a possible D gene is TRBD1 (5 bases). CDR3 size: 14 residues. Per germline, CDR1 SGHVS and CDR2 FQNEAQ. V was clipped by 5 bases and J by 0 bases, with 11 bases between them. The CDR3 DNA reads as TGTGCCAGCAGCGTCAGGGCCAGCTCCTACGAGCAGTACGTC. Translation: CASSVRASSYEQYV.

The chain recombines TRBV20-1 with TRBJ2-2; tentative D call: TRBD2 (6 bases). Germline CDR1 reads DFQATT; CDR2 reads SNEGSKA (reference sequence). V lost 0 bases to trimming and J lost 0 bases, with 14 bases between them. This CDR3 region has 17 residues. In nucleotides, the CDR3 is TGCAGTGCTAGAGATCGGAGGGGTGGCGCGAACACCGGGGAGCTGTTTTTT. Its translation is CSARDRRGGANTGELFF.

The chain couples TRBV5-1 to TRBJ2-1; D not resolved. Trimming removed 0 bases at V and 9 bases at J, with 4 bases between. Germline V gene lookup returns CDR1 SGHRS and CDR2 YFSETQ. This CDR3 is 11 amino acids long. In nucleotides, the CDR3 is TGCGCCAGCAGCTTGGAACTTGAGCAGTTCTTC. It encodes CASSLELEQFF. The entire variable domain, with the rest obtained from reference TRBV5-1 and TRBJ2-1, is as follows: KAGVTQTPRYLIKTRGQQVTLSCSPISGHRSVSWYQQTPGQGLQFLFEYFSETQRNKGNFPGRFSGRQFSNSRSEMNVSTLELGDSALYLCASSLELEQFFGPGTRLTVL.

This rearrangement joins TRBV20-1 to TRBJ2-6, with no clear D. CDR1 is DFQATT, CDR2 SNEGSKA, per germline (reference sequence). Trimming removed 0 bases at V and 3 bases at J, with 6 bases between. This CDR3 comprises 14 residues. The CDR3 bases are TGCAGTGCTAGAGATAACGGTGGGGCCAACGTCCTGACTTTC. Residues: CSARDNGGANVLTF.

This clonotype was counted only a few times. The rearrangement joins TRBV28 to TRBJ1-5; D is perhaps TRBD1 (6 bases). V lost 3 bases, J lost 5 bases, and 8 bases lay in between. This CDR3 has 13 amino acids. The germline gives CDR1 MDHEN, CDR2 SYDVKM. CDR3 amino acids: CASSLGAHQPQHF. The CDR3, as DNA: TGTGCCAGCAGTTTGGGGGCGCATCAGCCCCAGCATTTT.

This clonotype was found a few times. This rearrangement joins TRBV12-3 or TRBV12-4 to TRBJ2-2; 9 positions match TRBD2. The CDR3 extends over 15 amino acids. Trimming removed 3 bases from V and 6 bases from J; junction bases left unmatched: 5. CDR3 residues: CASSLASGISGELFF. The CDR3 DNA reads as TGTGCCAGCAGTTTGGCTAGCGGGATCTCCGGGGAGCTGTTTTTT.

V gene TRBV10-3 combines with J gene TRBJ1-2; no reliable D call. The ends were cut back, 0 bases at V and 0 bases at J, with 17 bases in the middle. The CDR3 is 18 amino acids. CDR1 is ENHRY, CDR2 SYGVKD, per germline. This CDR3 is CAISESTNGIGSNYGYTF. The DNA for the CDR3 is TGTGCCATCAGTGAGTCGACGAACGGAATAGGGTCTAACTATGGCTACACCTTC.

Concerning this clonotype itself: A junction boundary mismatches the germline segment, possibly from a read error. This sequence joins TRBV29-1 and TRBJ2-5; possibly TRBD2 for D (6 bases). The CDR3 is 13 residues long. Germline V CDR1 and CDR2: SQVTM, ANQGSEA. The CDR3 DNA reads TGCAGCGTTCGCCATGGGACGGGAGAGGCCCAGTACTTC. The encoded protein is CSVRHGTGEAQYF.

The chain couples TRBV5-1 to TRBJ2-1, with 11 bases that match TRBD2. The CDR3 has 18 residues. The J segment lost 4 bases and the V segment lost 6 bases, leaving 15 bases of the junction unmatched. The V gene's germline CDR1 is SGHRS and CDR2 YFSETQ. CDR3 sequence (DNA): TGCGCCAGCACGCCGGGACACCGGGGGACTAGCGGTTACAATGAGCAGTTCTTC. This encodes CASTPGHRGTSGYNEQFF.

In its sample, this clonotype was seen a few times. CDR3 residues: CASSYPKLTALNTEAFF. CDR3 DNA: TGTGCCAGCAGTTACCCTAAATTGACAGCCTTGAACACTGAAGCTTTCTTT. The chain combines TRBV6-5 with TRBJ1-1, with a weak D call TRBD1 (5 bases). This CDR3 contains 17 residues. Trimming removed 2 bases from V and 0 bases from J, with 16 bases in between. From germline, CDR1 is MNHEY and CDR2 SVGAGI.

V gene TRBV10-3 combines with J gene TRBJ1-1; possibly TRBD1 for D (6 bases). The V end lost 6 bases, the J end lost 1 base, and 9 bases lay between the germline ends. Germline loops: CDR1 ENHRY, CDR2 SYGVKD. There are 13 residues in the CDR3. The CDR3 nucleotides read TGTGCCATCAGCCGGGACACGAACACTGAAGCTTTCTTT. This codes for CAISRDTNTEAFF.

V and J are TRBV5-6 and TRBJ1-5; 7 bases agree with TRBD1. After removal of 2 bases from V and 5 bases from J, the junction contained 7 bases not matched to a gene. The germline V gene encodes CDR1 SGHDT and CDR2 YYEEEE. This CDR3 has 15 amino acids. CDR3 residues: CASSFHRGSYQPQHF. The CDR3 nucleotides read TGTGCCAGCAGCTTCCACAGGGGCTCGTATCAGCCCCAGCATTTT.

This clonotype appeared once. The rearrangement links TRBV2 to TRBJ1-1, with D hard to call. V lost 2 bases to trimming and J lost 1 base, with 11 bases between them. CDR1 SNHLY and CDR2 FYNNEI come from the germline V gene. There are 15 residues in the CDR3. The CDR3 nucleotides are TGTGCCAGCAGTGAAACGTGGTTGGGGAACACTGAAGCTTTCTTT. Protein product: CASSETWLGNTEAFF.

This clonotype was detected a few times. The CDR3 protein is CASSRASGTANSPLHF. The CDR3 DNA sequence: TGTGCCAGCTCGCGCGCATCCGGGACAGCGAATTCACCCCTCCACTTT. The chain recombines TRBV18 with TRBJ1-6, with TRBD1 identical over 7 bases. The ends lost 6 bases at V and 7 bases at J; junction bases unmatched: 12. The CDR3 sequence is 16 residues long. The germline V gene encodes CDR1 KGHSH and CDR2 LQKENI.

This clonotype has only a few counts. J is TRBJ1-2 and V is TRBV20-1; 11 bases fit TRBD1. The germline CDR1 and CDR2 sequences are DFQATT and SNEGSKA (reference sequence). The V gene end was trimmed by 7 bases and the J gene end by 5 bases; junction bases not matched to a gene: 9. This CDR3 is 14 amino acids long. The CDR3 is CSVWMGQGDYGYTF. In DNA, the CDR3 is TGCAGTGTTTGGATGGGACAGGGGGATTATGGCTACACCTTC.

The rearrangement joins TRBV27 to TRBJ2-2, with 10 bases that match TRBD2. CDR3 length: 16 amino acids. In germline, CDR1 is MNHEY, CDR2 SMNVEV (reference sequence). V shed 0 bases and J 6 bases; nucleotides not matched to a gene: 4. CDR3 amino acids: CASSLSPSGSSGELFF. The CDR3 region has the DNA TGTGCCAGCAGTTTATCGCCTAGCGGGAGTTCCGGGGAGCTGTTTTTT.

This clonotype was counted between two and nine times. The V and J genes are TRBV9 and TRBJ2-7; D is unclear. Deletions cut 5 bases from V and 0 bases from J, with 3 bases between. CDR1 is SGDLS, CDR2 YYNGEE, per germline. The CDR3 loop spans 11 amino acids. The CDR3 coding sequence is TGTGCCAGCAGGCGCTCCTACGAGCAGTACTTC. It encodes CASRRSYEQYF.

The chain is built from TRBV5-1 and TRBJ1-1, with D unresolved. The V end lost 0 bases, the J end lost 1 base, and 10 bases lay between the germline ends. Germline assignment: CDR1 SGHRS and CDR2 YFSETQ. The CDR3 runs to 15 residues. In nucleotides, the CDR3 is TGCGCCAGCAGCTTGGCCTTCTCTGGGAACACTGAAGCTTTCTTT. Amino acid sequence: CASSLAFSGNTEAFF.

The chain links TRBV14 to TRBJ2-4; TRBD2 might be the D (6 bases). The CDR3 extends over 15 amino acids. V was cut by 3 bases and J by 3 bases, with 12 bases left in between. Germline loops: CDR1 SGHDN, CDR2 FVKESK. CDR3 region: CASSQGGGVKNIQYF. As DNA, the CDR3 is TGTGCCAGCAGCCAGGGCGGAGGGGTCAAAAACATTCAGTACTTC.

Ten or more counts support this clonotype. This chain links TRBV19 with TRBJ2-3, with D perhaps TRBD1 or TRBD2 (6 bases each). The CDR3 totals 13 residues. The germline V and J ends were trimmed by 4 bases and 5 bases, with 10 bases remaining between them. Looked up from germline, CDR1 is LNHDA and CDR2 is SQIVND (reference sequence). CDR3 sequence (DNA): TGTGCCAGTAGTAGCGGGACACAAGATACGCAGTATTTT. Translating it yields CASSSGTQDTQYF. Looking up the rest from reference TRBV19 and TRBJ2-3 gives the full variable domain: DGGITQSPKYLFRKEGQNVTLSCEQNLNHDAMYWYRQDPGQGLRLIYYSQIVNDFQKGDIAEGYSVSREKKESFPLTVTSAQKNPTAFYLCASSSGTQDTQYFGPGTRLTVL.